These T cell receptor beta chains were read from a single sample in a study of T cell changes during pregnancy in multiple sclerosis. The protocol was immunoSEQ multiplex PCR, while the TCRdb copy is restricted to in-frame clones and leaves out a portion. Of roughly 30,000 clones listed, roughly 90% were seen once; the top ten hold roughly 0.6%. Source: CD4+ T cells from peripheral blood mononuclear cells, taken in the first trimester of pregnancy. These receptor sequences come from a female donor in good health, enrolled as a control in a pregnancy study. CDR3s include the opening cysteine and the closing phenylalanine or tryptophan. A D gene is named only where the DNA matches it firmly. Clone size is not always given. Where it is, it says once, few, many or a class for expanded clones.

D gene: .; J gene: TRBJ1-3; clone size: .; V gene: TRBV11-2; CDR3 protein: CASSYRRGYGNTIYF; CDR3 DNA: TGTGCCAGCAGCTATAGGAGAGGGTACGGAAACACCATATATTTT
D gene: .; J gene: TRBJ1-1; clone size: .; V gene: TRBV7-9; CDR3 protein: CASSLDGAGGLNTEAFF; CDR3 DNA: TGTGCCAGCAGCTTAGATGGCGCCGGGGGGCTGAACACTGAAGCTTTCTTT
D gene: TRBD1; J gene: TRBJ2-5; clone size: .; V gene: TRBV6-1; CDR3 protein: CASSEGAGGWTQYF; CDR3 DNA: TGTGCCAGCAGTGAAGGGGCAGGGGGCTGGACCCAGTACTTC
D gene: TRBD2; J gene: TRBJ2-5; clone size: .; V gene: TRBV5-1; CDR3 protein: CASSLTSGGEKETQYF; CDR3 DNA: TGCGCCAGCAGCTTGACTAGCGGGGGGGAAAAAGAGACCCAGTACTTC
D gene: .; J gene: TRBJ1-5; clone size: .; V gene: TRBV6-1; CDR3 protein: CASSGRGLSNQPQHF; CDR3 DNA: TGTGCCAGCTCCGGGAGGGGGTTGAGCAATCAGCCCCAGCATTTT
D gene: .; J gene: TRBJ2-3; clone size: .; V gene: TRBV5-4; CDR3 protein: CASSVGGQGSTDTQYF; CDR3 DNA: TGTGCCAGCAGCGTTGGAGGTCAGGGGAGCACAGATACGCAGTATTTT
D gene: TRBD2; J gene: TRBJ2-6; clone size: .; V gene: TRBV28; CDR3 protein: CASTTSGRAIGANVLTF; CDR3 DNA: TGTGCCAGCACTACTAGCGGGAGGGCTATTGGGGCCAACGTCCTGACTTTC
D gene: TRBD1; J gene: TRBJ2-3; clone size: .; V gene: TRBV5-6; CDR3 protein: CASTRGQGASTDTQYF; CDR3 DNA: TGTGCCAGCACGCGTGGACAGGGGGCCTCCACAGATACGCAGTATTTT
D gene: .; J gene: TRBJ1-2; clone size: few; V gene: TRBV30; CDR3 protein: CAWSATGSYTF; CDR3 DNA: TGTGCCTGGAGTGCCACCGGGAGCTACACCTTC
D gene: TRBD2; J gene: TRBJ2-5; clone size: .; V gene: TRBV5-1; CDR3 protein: CASSGGLAGPFFSETQYF; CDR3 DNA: TGCGCCAGCAGCGGCGGACTAGCGGGGCCCTTTTTTTCAGAGACCCAGTACTTC
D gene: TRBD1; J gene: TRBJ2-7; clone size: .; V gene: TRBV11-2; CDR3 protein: CASSHRTGAYEQYF; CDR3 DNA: TGTGCCAGCAGCCACCGGACAGGAGCCTACGAGCAGTACTTC
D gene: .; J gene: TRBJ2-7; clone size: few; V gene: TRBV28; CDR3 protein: CASSLSTGVAYEQYF; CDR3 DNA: TGTGCCAGCAGTTTAAGTACGGGGGTGGCCTACGAGCAGTACTTC
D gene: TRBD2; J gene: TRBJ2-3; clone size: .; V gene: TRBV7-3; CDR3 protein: CASSLREGDTQYF; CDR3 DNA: TGTGCCAGCAGCTTGCGGGAGGGCGATACGCAGTATTTT
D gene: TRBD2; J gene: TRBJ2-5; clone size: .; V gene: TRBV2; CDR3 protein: CASTSILAGEETQYF; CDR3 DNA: TGTGCCAGCACATCAATACTAGCGGGGGAAGAGACCCAGTACTTC
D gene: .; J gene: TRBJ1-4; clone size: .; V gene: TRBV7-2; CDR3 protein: CASSPDGLNEKLFF; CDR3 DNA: TGTGCCAGCAGTCCTGACGGACTTAATGAAAAACTGTTTTTT
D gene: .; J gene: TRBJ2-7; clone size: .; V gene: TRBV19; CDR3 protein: CASSYSAGNDYEQYF; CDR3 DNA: TGTGCCAGTAGTTATTCGGCGGGGAACGACTACGAGCAGTACTTC
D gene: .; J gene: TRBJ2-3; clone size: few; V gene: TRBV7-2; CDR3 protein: CASSSRASGSTDTQYF; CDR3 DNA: TGTGCCAGCAGCTCTCGAGCCAGCGGGAGCACAGATACGCAGTATTTT
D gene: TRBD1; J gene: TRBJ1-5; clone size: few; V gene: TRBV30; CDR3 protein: CAWSPGQGQPQHF; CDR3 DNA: TGTGCCTGGAGCCCTGGACAGGGACAGCCCCAGCATTTT
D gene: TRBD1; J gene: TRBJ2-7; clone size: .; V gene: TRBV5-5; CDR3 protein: CASSRGQGRYEQYF; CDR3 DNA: TGTGCCAGCAGCCGGGGACAGGGCCGTTACGAGCAGTACTTC
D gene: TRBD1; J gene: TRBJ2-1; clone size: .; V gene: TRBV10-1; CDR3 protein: CASSEATGTGYEQFF; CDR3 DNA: TGCGCCAGCAGTGAGGCCACCGGGACAGGGTATGAGCAGTTCTTC
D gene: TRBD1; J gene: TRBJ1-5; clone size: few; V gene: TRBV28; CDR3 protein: CASTSGTGYQPQHF; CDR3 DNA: TGTGCCAGCACCTCCGGGACAGGGTATCAGCCCCAGCATTTT
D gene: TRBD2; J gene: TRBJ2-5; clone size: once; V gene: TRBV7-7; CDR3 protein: CASSGGRLQETQYF; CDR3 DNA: TGTGCTAGCTCGGGGGGGAGACTCCAAGAGACCCAGTACTTC
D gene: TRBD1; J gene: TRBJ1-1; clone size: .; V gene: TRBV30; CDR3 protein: CAWSPPDRGYTEAFF; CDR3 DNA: TGTGCCTGGAGTCCCCCAGACAGGGGATACACTGAAGCTTTCTTT
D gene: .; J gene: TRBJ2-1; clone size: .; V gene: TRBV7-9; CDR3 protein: CASSPRLENEQFF; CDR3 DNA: TGTGCCAGCAGCCCCAGACTAGAAAATGAGCAGTTCTTC
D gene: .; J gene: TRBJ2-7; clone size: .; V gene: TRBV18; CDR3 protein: CASSPGGPSYEQYF; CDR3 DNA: TGTGCCAGCTCACCTGGTGGCCCCTCCTACGAGCAGTACTTC
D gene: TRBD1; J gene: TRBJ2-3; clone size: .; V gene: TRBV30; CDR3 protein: CAWSVLGQGTDTQYF; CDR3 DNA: TGTGCCTGGAGTGTACTGGGACAGGGCACAGATACGCAGTATTTT
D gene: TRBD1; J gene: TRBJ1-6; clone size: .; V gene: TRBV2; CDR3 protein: CATQGGRNSPLHF; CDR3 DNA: TGTGCCACCCAAGGGGGCCGGAATTCACCCCTCCACTTT
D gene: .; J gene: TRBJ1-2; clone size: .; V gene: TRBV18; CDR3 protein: CASSPVGQGGYTF; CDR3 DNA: TGTGCCAGCTCACCAGTGGGCCAAGGTGGCTACACCTTC
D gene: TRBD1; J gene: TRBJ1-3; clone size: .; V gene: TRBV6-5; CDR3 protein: CASSPGTGANTIYF; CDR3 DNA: TGTGCCAGCAGTCCCGGGACAGGGGCGAACACCATATATTTT
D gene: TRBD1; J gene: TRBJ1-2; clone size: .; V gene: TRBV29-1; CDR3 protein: CSVSPGQGAAGYTF; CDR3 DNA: TGCAGCGTCTCCCCCGGGCAGGGGGCAGCTGGCTACACCTTC
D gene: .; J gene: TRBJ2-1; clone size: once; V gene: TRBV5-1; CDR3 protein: CASSVLGNEQFF; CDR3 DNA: TGCGCCAGCAGCGTCCTAGGCAATGAGCAGTTCTTC
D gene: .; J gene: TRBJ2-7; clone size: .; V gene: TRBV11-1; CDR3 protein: CASSLVGVREQYF; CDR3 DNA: TGTGCCAGCAGCTTAGTAGGGGTGAGGGAGCAGTACTTC
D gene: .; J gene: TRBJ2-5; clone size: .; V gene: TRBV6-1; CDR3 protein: CASRRETQYF; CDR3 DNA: TGTGCCAGCCGGAGGGAGACCCAGTACTTC
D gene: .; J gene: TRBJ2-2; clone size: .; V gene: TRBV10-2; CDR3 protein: CATWDFHEQGTGELFF; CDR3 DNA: TGCGCCACCTGGGACTTTCATGAACAGGGGACCGGGGAGCTGTTTTTT
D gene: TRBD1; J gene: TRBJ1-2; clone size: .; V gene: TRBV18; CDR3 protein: CASSRTGGDYGYTF; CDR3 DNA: TGTGCCAGCTCAAGGACAGGGGGGGACTATGGCTACACCTTC